The next 13 T cell receptor beta chains were all read from a single sample in a study of T cells in Graves' hyperthyroidism and ophthalmopathy. From RNA transcripts, TCR beta CDR3 regions were amplified. When the TCR CDR3 underwent first-round RT-PCR, the HTBI primer set was used. Each CDR3 protein is one row after TCRdb ran MiXCR on the multiplex PCR reads. The sample lists 640,000 or so distinct CDR3 sequences, around 15% occurring once. Sequencing was carried out using blood. The receptors were gathered from a woman in her thirties or forties with Graves' ophthalmopathy.

There are a few counts of this clonotype. The V and J genes are TRBV27 and TRBJ2-5; 8 nucleotides line up with TRBD2. V lost 3 bases to trimming and J lost 1 base; unmatched junction nucleotides: 7. The CDR3 covers 16 residues. Germline V CDR1 and CDR2: MNHEY, SMNVEV (reference sequence). The CDR3 DNA reads TGTGCCAGCAGTTTGTATAGCAGCGGGAGCCAAGAGACCCAGTACTTC. Protein product: CASSLYSSGSQETQYF.

This clonotype has just a few counts. The V and J genes are TRBV28 and TRBJ2-7; 11 bases match TRBD2. Germline V gives CDR1 MDHEN, CDR2 SYDVKM. The CDR3 sequence is 15 residues long. The V segment lost 2 bases and the J segment 4 bases; nucleotides outside the gene matches: 4. The CDR3, as DNA: TGTGCCAGCAGTTTAAACAGACTAGCGGGATACGAGCAGTACTTC. Its translation is CASSLNRLAGYEQYF.

This clonotype was picked up many times. The V gene is TRBV4-3, the J gene TRBJ1-2; tentative D call: TRBD1 (5 bases). Germline CDR1 and CDR2: LGHNA and YSLEER. This CDR3 region has 15 residues. V lost 1 base, J lost 4 bases, and 13 bases lay in between. CDR3: CASSQGWDSSYGYTF. CDR3 sequence (DNA): TGCGCCAGCAGCCAAGGGTGGGACTCCAGCTATGGCTACACCTTC.

This clonotype was recorded at least ten times. The V call is TRBV27, the J call TRBJ2-7, with 9 bases aligning to TRBD1. Germline V gene sequence: CDR1 MNHEY, CDR2 SMNVEV (reference sequence). The V segment lost 5 bases and the J segment 0 bases; nucleotides outside the gene matches: 8. The CDR3 consists of 16 residues. The CDR3 DNA follows: TGTGCCAGCAGTCCCCTTGGACAGGGGTTCTCCTACGAGCAGTACTTC. Protein sequence: CASSPLGQGFSYEQYF.

V and J are TRBV19 and TRBJ1-1; D is uncertain. Germline V lookup: CDR1 LNHDA, CDR2 SQIVND (reference sequence). CDR3 length: 14 residues. V dropped 1 base and J dropped 3 bases, with 9 bases sitting between them. Here the CDR3 reads CASSIVGRDTEAFF. DNA for the CDR3: TGTGCCAGTAGTATAGTTGGGAGGGACACTGAAGCTTTCTTT.

This clonotype has at least ten counts. The chain carries TRBV12-3 or TRBV12-4 and TRBJ2-6; D is undetermined. This CDR3 comprises 16 residues. V gave up 6 bases and J gave up 0 bases, with 12 bases separating them. The CDR3 sequence is CASSQNVGSGANVLTF. The CDR3, as DNA: TGTGCCAGCAGCCAGAATGTTGGCTCTGGGGCCAACGTCCTGACTTTC.

At least ten counts were recorded for this clonotype. The CDR3 nucleotides are TGTGCCTGGACAGGGGTGTTGGATGGCTACACCTTC. Translating it yields CAWTGVLDGYTF. The V gene is TRBV30, the J gene TRBJ1-2, with D perhaps TRBD1 (6 bases). The CDR3 consists of 12 residues. The V end lost 4 bases, the J end lost 6 bases, and 12 bases lay between the germline ends. Germline CDR1 and CDR2: GTSNPN and SVGIG (reference sequence).

In this sample, this clonotype turned up many times. V usage is TRBV14 and J usage is TRBJ1-1; D is undetermined. Trimming removed 4 bases at V and 1 base at J, with 13 bases between. The CDR3 has 15 residues. The germline gives CDR1 SGHDN, CDR2 FVKESK. The CDR3 is CASSRLVSKNTEAFF. DNA of the CDR3: TGTGCCAGCAGCCGGCTAGTCTCTAAGAACACTGAAGCTTTCTTT. The full variable domain, in which reference TRBV14 and TRBJ1-1 provide the parts outside the CDR3, is EAGVTQFPSHSVIEKGQTVTLRCDPISGHDNLYWYRRVMGKEIKFLLHFVKESKQDESGMPNNRFLAERTGGTYSTLKVQPAELEDSGVYFCASSRLVSKNTEAFFGQGTRLTVV.

This clonotype was seen only a few times. The chain joins TRBV4-1 to TRBJ1-1; 7 nucleotides line up with TRBD1. The CDR3 is made up of 17 amino acids. V dropped 1 base and J dropped 1; count of bases not matched to a gene: 9. The germline V gene encodes CDR1 MGHRA and CDR2 YSYEKL. The CDR3 spells CASSQGTLGTANTEAFF. The CDR3 coding sequence is TGCGCCAGCAGCCAAGGCACTCTCGGGACAGCGAACACTGAAGCTTTCTTT.

There are many counts of this clonotype. V is TRBV28 and J is TRBJ2-5; no clear D gene. The length of the CDR3 is 15 residues. Germline values: CDR1 MDHEN, CDR2 SYDVKM. With 6 bases removed from V and 1 base from J, the gap between germline ends came to 15 bases. CDR3 DNA: TGTGCCAGCAGCCAAACAAGAGTGACCCAAGAGACCCAGTACTTC. This sequence encodes CASSQTRVTQETQYF.

This clonotype was observed a few times. This rearrangement joins TRBV6-1 to TRBJ2-7; 11 bases fit TRBD2. V dropped 4 bases and J dropped 3; count of bases not matched to a gene: 8. This CDR3 is built from 16 residues. Germline-derived CDR1 and CDR2 are MNHNS and SASEGT. This CDR3 reads CASSARLAGSIYEQYF. The CDR3 DNA follows: TGTGCCAGCAGTGCCCGACTAGCGGGATCTATCTACGAGCAGTACTTC.

This clonotype was observed many times. The chain joins TRBV10-3 to TRBJ1-1, with D possibly matching TRBD1 (6 bases). Germline-derived CDR1 and CDR2 are ENHRY and SYGVKD. CDR3 length: 15 residues. V gave up 0 bases and J gave up 4 bases, with 12 bases separating them. The CDR3 sequence: CAISESRGDITEAFF. As DNA, the CDR3 is TGTGCCATCAGTGAGTCCAGGGGCGATATCACTGAAGCTTTCTTT.

Many counts were recorded for this clonotype. This chain links TRBV6-2 or TRBV6-3 with TRBJ2-5, with 7 bases fitting TRBD1. The CDR3 is 14 amino acids. Looked up from germline, CDR1 is MNHEY and CDR2 is SVGEGT. V shed 6 bases, J shed 4 bases, and the junction held 8 bases outside the gene matches. The CDR3: CASRPGQAGETQYF. CDR3 sequence (DNA): TGTGCCAGCAGGCCCGGACAGGCCGGAGAGACCCAGTACTTC.